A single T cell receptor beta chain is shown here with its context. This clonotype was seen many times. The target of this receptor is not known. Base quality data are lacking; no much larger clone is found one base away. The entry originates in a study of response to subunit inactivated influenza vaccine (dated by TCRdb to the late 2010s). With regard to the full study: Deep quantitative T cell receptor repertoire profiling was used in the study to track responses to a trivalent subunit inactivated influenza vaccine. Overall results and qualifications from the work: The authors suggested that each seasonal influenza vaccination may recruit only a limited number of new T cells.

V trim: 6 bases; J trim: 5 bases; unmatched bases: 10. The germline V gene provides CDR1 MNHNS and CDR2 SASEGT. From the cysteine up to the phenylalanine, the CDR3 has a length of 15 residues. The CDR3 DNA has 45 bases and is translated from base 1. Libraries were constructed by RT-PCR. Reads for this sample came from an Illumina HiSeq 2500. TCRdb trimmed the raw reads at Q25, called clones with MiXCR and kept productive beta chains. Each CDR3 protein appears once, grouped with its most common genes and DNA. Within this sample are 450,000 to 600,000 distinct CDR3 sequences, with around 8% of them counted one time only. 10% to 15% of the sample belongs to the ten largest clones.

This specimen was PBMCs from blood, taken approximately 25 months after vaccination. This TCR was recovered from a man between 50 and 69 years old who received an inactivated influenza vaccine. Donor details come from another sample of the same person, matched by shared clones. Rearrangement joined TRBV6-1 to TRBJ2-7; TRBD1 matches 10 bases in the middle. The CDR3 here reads CASRRTGTGVHEQYF. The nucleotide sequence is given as TGTGCCAGCAGACGAACCGGGACAGGGGTACACGAGCAGTACTTC.